Below are 15 T cell receptor beta chains sequenced from a single sample in a study of response to subunit inactivated influenza vaccine. TCRdb reanalysed the RT-PCR reads using MiXCR and keeps one entry per CDR3 protein. Of hundreds of thousands of distinct CDR3 sequences listed, approximately 14% were seen once; the top ten hold 6% to 8%. Specimen: PBMCs from blood, collected about 14 days before vaccination. Every receptor here comes from a man aged 50 or older who received an inactivated influenza vaccine.

Details on this clonotype: The conserved phenylalanine or tryptophan normally closing the CDR3 is absent here, so this likely arose from a read error. This chain joins TRBV6-2 or TRBV6-3 and TRBJ2-7; no definite D call. Trimming cost V 6 bases and J 2 bases, with 8 bases left between them. CDR3 size: 12 residues. In germline, CDR1 is MNHEY, CDR2 SVGEGT. The CDR3 DNA sequence: TGTGCCAGCAGCCTTGGAACCTACGAGCAGTACTCC. It translates to CASSLGTYEQYS.

This clonotype was picked up a small number of times. J is TRBJ2-7 and V is TRBV20-1; 10 nucleotides match TRBD2. The CDR3 totals 14 residues. With 1 base clipped from V and 8 bases from J, the junction kept 8 bases outside the gene matches. CDR1 DFQATT and CDR2 SNEGSKA come from the germline V gene (reference sequence). In nucleotides, the CDR3 is TGCAGTGCTAGAGTTGCGTCTAGCGGGAGTCAGCAGTACTTC. Amino acids: CSARVASSGSQQYF.

The chain combines TRBV11-2 with TRBJ2-4; tentatively, D is TRBD2 (6 bases). CDR1 and CDR2 (germline): SGHAT, FQNNGV. The CDR3 length is 14 residues. Trimming pared 5 bases from V and 7 bases from J, leaving 15 bases between. CDR3 region: CASSVVGSANIQYF. As DNA, the CDR3 is TGTGCCAGCAGCGTAGTCGGGAGCGCCAACATTCAGTACTTC.

The table lists this clonotype with a few counts. The chain has TRBV12-3 or TRBV12-4 and TRBJ2-3, with 12 bases matching TRBD2. The V segment lost 5 bases and the J segment 3 bases; nucleotides outside the gene matches: 9. This CDR3 comprises 17 residues. The CDR3 nucleotides read TGTGCCAGCAGTCCACCTCTAGCGGGAGGGGAAACAGATACGCAGTATTTT. It is translated as CASSPPLAGGETDTQYF.

CDR3: CASSLRTSGGETQYF. CDR3 coding DNA: TGTGCCAGCAGTTTAAGGACTAGCGGGGGTGAGACCCAGTACTTC. The V and J genes are TRBV12-3 or TRBV12-4 and TRBJ2-5, with 13 bases lining up with TRBD2. The V segment lost 2 bases and the J segment 5 bases; nucleotides outside the gene matches: 2. This CDR3 comprises 15 residues.

This clonotype was recorded many times. This chain uses TRBV2 with TRBJ1-2, with 9 bases identical to TRBD1. The CDR3 extends over 13 amino acids. Germline CDR1 reads SNHLY; CDR2 reads FYNNEI. After removal of 6 bases from V and 6 bases from J, the junction contained 5 bases not matched to a gene. CDR3 DNA: TGTGCCAGCAGCTACGGGACAGGGAATGGCTACACCTTC. It translates to CASSYGTGNGYTF. Drawing the rest from reference TRBV2 and TRBJ1-2, the complete variable domain is EPEVTQTPSHQVTQMGQEVILRCVPISNHLYFYWYRQILGQKVEFLVSFYNNEISEKSEIFDDQFSVERPDGSNFTLKIRSTKLEDSAMYFCASSYGTGNGYTFGSGTRLTVV.

The CDR3, as DNA: TGTGCCACCAGCACACACCGAAATTCACCCCTCCACTTT. Amino acid sequence: CATSTHRNSPLHF. This rearrangement joins TRBV15 to TRBJ1-6; D is unclear. The CDR3 loop spans 13 amino acids. With 4 bases removed from V and 7 bases from J, the gap between germline ends came to 8 bases. The germline CDR1 and CDR2 sequences are LNHNV and YYDKDF (reference sequence).

The sample holds a few counts of this clonotype. The chain has TRBV3-1 and TRBJ2-5, with 7 bases fitting TRBD2. Germline trimming cut 3 bases from V and 5 bases from J; bases unmatched to any gene: 9. The CDR3 has 15 amino acids. Germline loops: CDR1 LGHDT, CDR2 YNNKEL (reference sequence). The CDR3 bases are TGTGCCAGCAGCCATCATGGCGGGAGCAGGGAGACCCAGTACTTC. Protein sequence: CASSHHGGSRETQYF.

This clonotype was counted a few times. This chain joins TRBV2 and TRBJ2-7; TRBD1 matches at 10 bases. Trimming cost V 6 bases and J 6 bases; bases outside gene matches: 5. The CDR3 has 13 residues. CDR1 and CDR2 from the germline V gene are SNHLY and FYNNEI. The DNA for the CDR3 is TGTGCCAGCAGGGGGGACAGGGGCGGCGAGCAGTACTTC. It translates to CASRGDRGGEQYF. The whole variable domain, filled in from reference TRBV2 and TRBJ2-7, reads EPEVTQTPSHQVTQMGQEVILRCVPISNHLYFYWYRQILGQKVEFLVSFYNNEISEKSEIFDDQFSVERPDGSNFTLKIRSTKLEDSAMYFCASRGDRGGEQYFGPGTRLTVT.

The chain uses TRBV3-1 and TRBJ1-5; TRBD1 matches at 11 bases. With 3 bases clipped from V and 0 bases from J, the junction kept 7 bases outside the gene matches. The CDR3 loop spans 18 amino acids. Germline values: CDR1 LGHDT, CDR2 YNNKEL (reference sequence). CDR3 sequence: CASSHSSGQGASNQPQHF. The CDR3 DNA sequence: TGTGCCAGCAGCCACTCATCAGGACAGGGGGCTAGCAATCAGCCCCAGCATTTT.

Many counts were recorded for this clonotype. V gene TRBV7-8 combines with J gene TRBJ2-7; TRBD2 matches at 13 bases. The CDR3 extends over 17 amino acids. The germline V gene encodes CDR1 SGHVS and CDR2 FQNEAQ. V trimming: 5 bases; J trimming: 2 bases; junction bases outside the gene matches: 9. In DNA, the CDR3 is TGTGCCAGCAGCCGGGGGACTAGCGGGATTCTTACCTACGAGCAGTACTTC. This gives the protein CASSRGTSGILTYEQYF.

This clonotype was seen more than once but under ten times. The V call is TRBV9, the J call TRBJ1-6; TRBD1 agrees at 9 bases. CDR1 is SGDLS, CDR2 YYNGEE, per germline. Trimming took 4 bases from V and 10 from J; bases not matched to a gene: 9. The CDR3 totals 15 residues. The CDR3 sequence: CASSSADRGDSPLHF. CDR3 bases: TGTGCCAGCAGCTCCGCGGACAGGGGAGACTCACCCCTCCACTTT.

This clonotype was found a few times. The rearrangement uses TRBV5-6 and TRBJ2-5; 12 positions match TRBD2. Germline values: CDR1 SGHDT, CDR2 YYEEEE. V lost 4 bases, J lost 5 bases, and 6 bases stayed unmatched. The CDR3 is 15 amino acids. The CDR3 loop is CASSRGGLAGETQYF. In nucleotides, the CDR3 is TGTGCCAGCAGCCGGGGCGGACTAGCGGGGGAGACCCAGTACTTC.

CDR3 sequence reads: CATSGSSGWSTDTQYF. The CDR3 bases are TGTGCCACCAGTGGTAGTAGCGGGTGGAGCACAGATACGCAGTATTTT. This rearrangement joins TRBV24-1 to TRBJ2-3; 7 bases are a match to TRBD2. V lost 5 bases to trimming and J lost 0 bases; unmatched junction nucleotides: 7. The CDR3 extends over 16 amino acids. Germline-derived CDR1 and CDR2 are KGHDR and SFDVKD.

This clonotype showed up just a few times. This chain links TRBV5-5 with TRBJ1-5, with D uncertain. Looked up from germline, CDR1 is SGHKS and CDR2 is YYEKEE (reference sequence). Between the trimmed V and J ends, which lost 0 bases and 11 bases, there was a span of 15 bases. The CDR3 spans 14 residues. In DNA form, the CDR3 reads TGTGCCAGCAGCTTGGGACTCCCAGAGCGGGCCCAGCATTTT. The encoded protein is CASSLGLPERAQHF.